This TCR beta chain was found in a study of blood T cell repertoires in COVID-19. CDR1 KGHSH and CDR2 LQKENI come from the germline V gene. The V end lost 5 bases, the J end lost 0 bases, and 13 bases lay between the germline ends. The CDR3 extends over 16 amino acids. Repertoires were generated with immunoSEQ multiplex PCR, while TCRdb's copy carries only in-frame clones and drops some. The data contain about 120,000 clones, around 78% of them singletons. Sample: peripheral blood. The chain carries TRBV18 and TRBJ2-2, with TRBD1 as a possible D gene (5 bases). This TCR was recovered from a man aged 25-40 years with acute or convalescent COVID-19. The CDR3 protein is CASSNQPTANTGELFF. CDR3 nucleotides: TGTGCCAGCTCAAACCAGCCGACAGCGAACACCGGGGAGCTGTTTTTT.